This T cell receptor (beta chain) appears in the sequencing data of a study of T-cell reconstitution after alpha-beta-depleted transplantation in children (TCRdb year 2016). Turning to the overall study: The study quantitatively tracked T-cell immune reconstitution after TCRalphabeta/CD19-depleted allogeneic hematopoietic cell transplantation in children using TCR repertoire profiling.

This clonotype has a count of ten or more. Its antigen is not yet known. Base qualities are not provided; no much larger clone lies one nucleotide away. The library was obtained by PCR. Sequencing was performed on an Illumina HiSeq 2500. To normalize quantification of the TCRbeta repertoire, the TCR libraries were built with molecular barcoding that relied on unique molecular identifiers. In-frame beta chains were kept once TCRdb had trimmed the public reads at Q25 with fastp and called clones with MiXCR. Each entry is one CDR3 protein sequence, shown with its most common DNA and genes. The table for this sample lists about 360,000 distinct CDR3 sequences; 10% to 15% of them were counted only once. 3.5% to 4.5% of the sample goes to the ten largest clones. V is shortened by 2 bases, J by 5 bases, and the region joining them spans 10 bases. From the cysteine up to the phenylalanine, the CDR3 has a length of 12 residues. Here the CDR3 DNA is all that survives: 36 bases in frame from base 1. The germline V gene gives CDR1 as SQVTM and CDR2 as ANQGSEA.

The TCR was taken from a human donor who donated a stem cell graft to a child with Fanconi anemia. The sample in question was PBMCs, obtained from the stem cell graft. The chain was built from TRBV29-1 and TRBJ2-7; TRBD2 is a weak D gene call, 5 bases matching. The bases are TGCAGCGTTGAATCGGGAAGCAACGAGCAGTACTTC. It translates to CSVESGSNEQYF.